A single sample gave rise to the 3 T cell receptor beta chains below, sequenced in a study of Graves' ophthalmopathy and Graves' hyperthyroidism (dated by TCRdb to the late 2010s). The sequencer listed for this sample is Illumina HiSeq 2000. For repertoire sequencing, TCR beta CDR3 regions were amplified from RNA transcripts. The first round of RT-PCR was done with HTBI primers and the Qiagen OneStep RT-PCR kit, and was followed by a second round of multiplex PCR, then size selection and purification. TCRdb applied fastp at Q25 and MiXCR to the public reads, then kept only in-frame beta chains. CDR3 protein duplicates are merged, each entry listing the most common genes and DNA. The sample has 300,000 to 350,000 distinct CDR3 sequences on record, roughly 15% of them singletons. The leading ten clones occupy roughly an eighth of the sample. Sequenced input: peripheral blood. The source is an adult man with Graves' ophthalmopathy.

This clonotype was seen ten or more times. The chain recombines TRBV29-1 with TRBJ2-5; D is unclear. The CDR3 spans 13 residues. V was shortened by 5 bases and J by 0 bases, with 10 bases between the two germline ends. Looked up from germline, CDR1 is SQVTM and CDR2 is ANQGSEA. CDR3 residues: CSVRDGYQETQYF. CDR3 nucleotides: TGCAGCGTTAGAGACGGGTACCAAGAGACCCAGTACTTC.

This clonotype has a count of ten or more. CDR3 region: CASSLVGTGGTEAFF. The DNA of the CDR3 is TGTGCCAGCAGCTTAGTTGGGACAGGGGGGACTGAAGCTTTCTTT. The chain uses TRBV7-2 and TRBJ1-1; TRBD1 agrees at 11 bases. Germline V gene data show CDR1 as SGHTA and CDR2 as FQGNSA. The J segment lost 5 bases and the V segment lost 1 base, leaving 3 bases of the junction unmatched. This CDR3 comprises 15 residues. Together with reference TRBV7-2 and TRBJ1-1, the CDR3 gives the full variable domain: GAGVSQSPSNKVTEKGKDVELRCDPISGHTALYWYRQSLGQGLEFLIYFQGNSAPDKSGLPSDRFSAERTGGSVSTLTIQRTQQEDSAVYLCASSLVGTGGTEAFFGQGTRLTVV.

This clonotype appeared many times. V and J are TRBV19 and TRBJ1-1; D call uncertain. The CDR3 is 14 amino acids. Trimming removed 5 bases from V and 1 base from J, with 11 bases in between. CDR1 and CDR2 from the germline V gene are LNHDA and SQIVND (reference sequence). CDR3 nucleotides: TGTGCCAGTAGTCATGGGGTGTCGAACACTGAAGCTTTCTTT. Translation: CASSHGVSNTEAFF.